What follows describes a single T cell receptor (beta chain). No antigen is known for it. Collected material from alopecia areata patients comprised lesional scalp punch biopsies and peripheral blood. The sample originates from a study of CD8+ T cells in alopecia areata. Overall study context: At a dose of 5 to 10 mg twice daily, oral tofacitinib was given to treated patients.

Broader study findings: It was lesional scalp, especially alopecia totalis/universalis, that showed higher clonality than normal scalp. Resident alphabeta T cells of normal skin are also sequenced in scalp samples.

Isolated RNA was reverse transcribed into cDNA used as the sequencing template. The data were produced by immunoSEQ multiplex PCR, yet TCRdb's version contains in-frame clones alone and is incomplete. This sample has some 170,000 clones, with less than 75% found just once. Germline V gene data show CDR1 as MNHNS and CDR2 as SASEGT. V was trimmed by 3 bases and J by 1 base, leaving 6 bases between them. The CDR3 sequence is 13 residues long. The V gene is TRBV6-1, the J gene TRBJ2-5; no reliable D call. This TCR was recovered from a human donor with alopecia areata. Sample: CD8+ T cells sorted from blood, taken at week 0. CDR3 in DNA: TGTGCCAGCAGTGAGGACGGCCAAGAGACCCAGTACTTC. Its translation is CASSEDGQETQYF.